This T cell receptor beta chain stems from a study of pediatric ulcerative colitis. Study outcomes and limitations: Blood-rectal clonal overlap within each person was significantly higher in ulcerative colitis patients than controls.

TCRdb's copy holds only in-frame clones and misses some; the assay was immunoSEQ multiplex PCR. The sample yields some 43,000 clones, roughly 79% seen once. During colonoscopy, one to two rectal pinch biopsies were collected. Trimming stripped 2 bases from V and 5 bases from J, with 11 bases between. This CDR3 is built from 13 residues. Germline CDR1 is SGHRS and CDR2 is YFSETQ. A remark on this clone: Its matching antigen is unknown.

This receptor was obtained from a girl aged 5-17 years with moderate ulcerative colitis. The source material was gut tissue. The J gene is TRBJ2-7, the V gene TRBV5-1; perhaps TRBD1 as D (6 bases). The CDR3 protein is CASSLQGRHEQYF. CDR3 DNA sequence: TGCGCCAGCAGCTTACAGGGTCGGCACGAGCAGTACTTC.